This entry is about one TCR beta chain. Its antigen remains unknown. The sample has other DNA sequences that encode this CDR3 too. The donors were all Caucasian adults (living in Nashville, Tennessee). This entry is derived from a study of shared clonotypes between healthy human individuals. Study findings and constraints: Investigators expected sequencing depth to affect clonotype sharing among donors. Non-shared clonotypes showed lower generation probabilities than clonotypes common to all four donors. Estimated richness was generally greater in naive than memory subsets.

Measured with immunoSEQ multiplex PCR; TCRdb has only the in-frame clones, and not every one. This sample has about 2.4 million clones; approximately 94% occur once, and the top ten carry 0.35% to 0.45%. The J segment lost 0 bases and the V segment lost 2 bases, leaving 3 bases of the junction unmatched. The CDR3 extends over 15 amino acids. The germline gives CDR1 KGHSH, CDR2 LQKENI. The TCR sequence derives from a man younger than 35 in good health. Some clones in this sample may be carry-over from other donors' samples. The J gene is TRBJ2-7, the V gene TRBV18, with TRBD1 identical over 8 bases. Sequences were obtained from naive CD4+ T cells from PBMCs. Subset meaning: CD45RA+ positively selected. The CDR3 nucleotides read TGTGCCAGCTCACCAGGGGGGACAGGCTCCTACGAGCAGTACTTC. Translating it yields CASSPGGTGSYEQYF.